This T cell receptor beta chain was captured by sequencing in a study of technical replicates of blood from a handful of donors. V lost 3 bases to trimming and J lost 2 bases, with 8 bases between them. CDR3 size: 14 residues. Germline-derived CDR1 and CDR2 are SNHLY and FYNNEI. Profiling relied on immunoSEQ multiplex PCR, and the TCRdb table lists in-frame clones only, not all of them. The data show about 80,000 clones, with about nine tenths seen just once and about 0.4% held by the top ten. J is TRBJ1-3 and V is TRBV2; possible D gene TRBD1, 5 bases. Material for sequencing was T cells isolated from PBMCs. The sequence came from a human donor in good health. CDR3 DNA: TGTGCCAGCAGTGACCAGGGAACTGGAAACACCATATATTTT. Protein: CASSDQGTGNTIYF.